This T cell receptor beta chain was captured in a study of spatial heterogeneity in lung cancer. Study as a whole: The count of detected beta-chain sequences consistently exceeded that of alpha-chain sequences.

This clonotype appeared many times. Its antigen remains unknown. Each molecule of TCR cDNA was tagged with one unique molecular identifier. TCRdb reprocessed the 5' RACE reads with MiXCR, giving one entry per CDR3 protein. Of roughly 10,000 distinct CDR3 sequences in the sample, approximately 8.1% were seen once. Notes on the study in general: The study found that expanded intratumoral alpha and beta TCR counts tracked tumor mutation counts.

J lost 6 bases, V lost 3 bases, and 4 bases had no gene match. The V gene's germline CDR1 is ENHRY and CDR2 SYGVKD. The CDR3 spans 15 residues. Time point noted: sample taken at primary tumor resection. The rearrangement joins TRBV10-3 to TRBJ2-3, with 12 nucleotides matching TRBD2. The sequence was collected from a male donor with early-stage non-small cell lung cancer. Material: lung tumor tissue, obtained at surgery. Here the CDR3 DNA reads TGTGCCATCAGTGAAAGACTAGCGGGGGCGGATACGCAGTATTTT. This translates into CAISERLAGADTQYF.